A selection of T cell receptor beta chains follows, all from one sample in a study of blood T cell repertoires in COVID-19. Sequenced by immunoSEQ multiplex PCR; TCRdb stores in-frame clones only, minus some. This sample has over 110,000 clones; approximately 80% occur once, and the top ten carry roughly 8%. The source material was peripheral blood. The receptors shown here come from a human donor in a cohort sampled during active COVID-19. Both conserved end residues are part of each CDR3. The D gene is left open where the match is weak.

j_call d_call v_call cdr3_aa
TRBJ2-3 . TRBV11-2 CASSPGTDTQYF
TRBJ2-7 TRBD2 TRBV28 CASTGLAGDYEQYF
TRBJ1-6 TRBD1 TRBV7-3 CASSRTGGAYNSPLHF
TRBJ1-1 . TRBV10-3 CAISQTGVDTEAFF
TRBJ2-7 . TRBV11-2 CASSLRVIPGEQYF
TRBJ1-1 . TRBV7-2 CASSQDRLRGVFF
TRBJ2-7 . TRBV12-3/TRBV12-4 CASKQEGYEQYF
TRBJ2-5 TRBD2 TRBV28 CASRFSGGGETQYF
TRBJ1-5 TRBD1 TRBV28 CASRPTGTASNQPQHF
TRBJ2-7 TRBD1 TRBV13 CASNRRQGDYEQYF
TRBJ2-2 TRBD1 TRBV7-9 CASTFIGTATGELFF
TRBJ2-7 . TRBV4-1 CASSPRGTGAYEQYF
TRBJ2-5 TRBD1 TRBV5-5 CASRNPGGGETQYF
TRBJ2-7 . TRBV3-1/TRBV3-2 CASSQDRDWNYEQYF
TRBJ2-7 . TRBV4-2 CASSQDAPTSRLREQYF
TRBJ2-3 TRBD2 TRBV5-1 CATAGNERDTQYF
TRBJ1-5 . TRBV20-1 CSASFSGGNQPQHF
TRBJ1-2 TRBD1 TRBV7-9 CASSDRGNGYTF
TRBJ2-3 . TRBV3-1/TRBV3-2 CASRPIGATDTQYF
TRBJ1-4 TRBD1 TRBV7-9 CASSHPTGDEKLFF
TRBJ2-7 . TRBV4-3 CASSQDRGSDYEQYF
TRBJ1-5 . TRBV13 CASSLGGQLVNQPQHF
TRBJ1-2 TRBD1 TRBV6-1 CASSEIAGPGGNGYTF
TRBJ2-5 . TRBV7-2 CASSSRRAEETQYF
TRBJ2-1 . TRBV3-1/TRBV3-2 CASSPRPGRAFF
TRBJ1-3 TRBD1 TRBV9 CASSARGPGNTIYF
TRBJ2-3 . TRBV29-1 CSVDLGRTTDTQYF
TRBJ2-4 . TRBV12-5 CASGFNRGRVVKNIQYF
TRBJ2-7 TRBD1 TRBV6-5 CASKHQGASYEQYF
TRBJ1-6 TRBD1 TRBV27 CASSFRQGNSPLHF
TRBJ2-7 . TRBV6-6 CASSYTRGYEQYF
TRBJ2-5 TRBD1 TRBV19 CASSRQGQETQYF
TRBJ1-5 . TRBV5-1 CASSLDRDQPQHF
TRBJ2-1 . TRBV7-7 CASNATGSGNEQFF
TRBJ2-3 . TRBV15 CATSRVSGFYSDTQYF
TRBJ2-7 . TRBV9 CASSPLAGGTYEQYF
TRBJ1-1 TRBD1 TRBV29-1 CSAVVSRTGLWMNTEAFF
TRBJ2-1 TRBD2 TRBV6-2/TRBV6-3 CASSQGTSGRGSYNEQFF
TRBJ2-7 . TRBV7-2 CASSLGQNIAYEQYF
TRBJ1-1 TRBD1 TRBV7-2 CASSFGTGAGEAFF
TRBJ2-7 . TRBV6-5 CASSRQPMSSYEQYF
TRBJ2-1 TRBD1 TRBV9 CASSARGDRGSYNEQFF
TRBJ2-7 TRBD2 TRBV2 CASSKSGRSGEQYF
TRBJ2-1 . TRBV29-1 CSVDTRGGGYNEQFF
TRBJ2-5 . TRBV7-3 CASSPDGSGETQYF
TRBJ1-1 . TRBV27 CASSWGLGANTEAFF
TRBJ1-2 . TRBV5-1 CASSPWAGEEGNYGYTF
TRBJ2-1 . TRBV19 CASSIFAGNSYNEQFF
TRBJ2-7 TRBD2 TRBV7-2 CASRSGLGGYYEQYF
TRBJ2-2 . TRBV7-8 CASSLAGTYNTGELFF
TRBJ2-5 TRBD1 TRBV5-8 CASSPAQGKTQYF
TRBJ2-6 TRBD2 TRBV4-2 CASSQLAGASSGANVLTF
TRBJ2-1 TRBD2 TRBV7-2 CASSLDPGGPRNEQFF
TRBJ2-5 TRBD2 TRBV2 CASKGLAAKETQYF
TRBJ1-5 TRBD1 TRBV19 CASSRGRTGISNQPQHF
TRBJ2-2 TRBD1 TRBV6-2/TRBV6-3 CASTPSGQGGTGELFF
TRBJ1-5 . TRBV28 CASDVQGMDQPQHF
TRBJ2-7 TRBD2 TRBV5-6 CASSLVGLAGEGFEQYF